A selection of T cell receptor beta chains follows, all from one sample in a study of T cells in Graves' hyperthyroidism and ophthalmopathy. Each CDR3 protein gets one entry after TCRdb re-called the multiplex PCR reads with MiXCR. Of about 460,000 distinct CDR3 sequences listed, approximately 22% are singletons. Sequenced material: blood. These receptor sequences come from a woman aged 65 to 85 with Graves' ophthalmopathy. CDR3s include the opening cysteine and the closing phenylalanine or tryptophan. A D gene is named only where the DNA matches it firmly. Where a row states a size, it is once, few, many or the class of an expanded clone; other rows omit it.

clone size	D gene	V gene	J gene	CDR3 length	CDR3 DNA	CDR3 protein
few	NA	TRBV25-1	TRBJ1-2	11	TGTGCCAGCAGTGATGTGGGTGGCTACACCTTC	CASSDVGGYTF
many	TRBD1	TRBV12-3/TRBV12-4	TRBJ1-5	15	TGTGCCAGCAGTTTAAGGCAGGGGGCGGGGCAGCCCCAGCATTTT	CASSLRQGAGQPQHF
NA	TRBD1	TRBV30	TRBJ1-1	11	TGTGCCTGGAGCGACAGGGTTGAAGCTTTCTTT	CAWSDRVEAFF
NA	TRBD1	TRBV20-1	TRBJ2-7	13	TGCAGTGCTAACACAGGGGGCTCCTACGAGCAGTACTTC	CSANTGGSYEQYF
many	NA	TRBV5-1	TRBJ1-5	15	TGCGCCAGCAGCGGCGGTCCTGCCGGTAATCAGCCCCAGCATTTT	CASSGGPAGNQPQHF
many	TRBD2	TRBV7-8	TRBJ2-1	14	TGTGCCAGCAGCTCCACTAGCGGGGGGAATGAGCAGTTCTTC	CASSSTSGGNEQFF
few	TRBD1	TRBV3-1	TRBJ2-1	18	TGTGCCAGCAGCCAAGGGCACTCACAGGGGTTCTCTCGCAATGAGCAGTTCTTC	CASSQGHSQGFSRNEQFF
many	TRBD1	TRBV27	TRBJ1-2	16	TGTGCCAGCAGTCTCAGCGGGACAGGGGGCCGCTATGGCTACACCTTC	CASSLSGTGGRYGYTF
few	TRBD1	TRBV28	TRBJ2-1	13	TGTGCCAGCAGTTTTTTACAGGGGCATGAGCAGTTCTTC	CASSFLQGHEQFF
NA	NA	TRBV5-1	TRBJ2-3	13	TGCGCCAGCAGCCCCGGGGATAAATATACGCAGTATTTT	CASSPGDKYTQYF
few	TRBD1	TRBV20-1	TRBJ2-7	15	TGCAGTGCCAATAGCCGGGACAGGGGTTCCTACGAGCAGTACTTC	CSANSRDRGSYEQYF
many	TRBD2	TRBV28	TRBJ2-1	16	TGTGCCAGCAGTTTTCTAGCGGGATCTTCCTACAATGAGCAGTTCTTC	CASSFLAGSSYNEQFF
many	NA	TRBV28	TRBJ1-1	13	TGTGCCAGCAGTTTGAAGGGGTACACTGAAGCTTTCTTT	CASSLKGYTEAFF
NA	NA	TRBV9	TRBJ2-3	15	TGTGCCAGCAGCGTAGCTAAGGTATTCGCAGATACGCAGTATTTT	CASSVAKVFADTQYF
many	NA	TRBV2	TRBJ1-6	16	TGTGCCAGCAGTGAAGTTGAGGTTCGTGTGGGTTCACCCCTCCACTTT	CASSEVEVRVGSPLHF
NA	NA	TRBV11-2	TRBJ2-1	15	TGTGCCAGCAGCTTAGATATAGGGAATGTTAATGAGCAGTTCTTC	CASSLDIGNVNEQFF
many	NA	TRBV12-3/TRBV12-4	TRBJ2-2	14	TGTGCCAGCAGTTTCGGAACGAACACCGGGGAGCTGTTTTTT	CASSFGTNTGELFF
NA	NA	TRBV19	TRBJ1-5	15	TGTGCCAGTAGTATTCCGGGACGGACAAATCAGCCCCAGCATTTT	CASSIPGRTNQPQHF
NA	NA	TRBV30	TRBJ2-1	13	TGTGCCTGGAGGAATGTAGGGGGCAATGAGCAGTTCTTC	CAWRNVGGNEQFF
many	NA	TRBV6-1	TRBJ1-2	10	TGTGCCAGCAGTGATTATGGCTACACCTTC	CASSDYGYTF
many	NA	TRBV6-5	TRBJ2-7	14	TGTGCCAGCAGTTACTTCGGGGCCTCAGGGGAGCAGTACTTC	CASSYFGASGEQYF
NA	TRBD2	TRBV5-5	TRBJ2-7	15	TGCGCCAGCAGCGTCAGACTAGCGGAGACCTACGAGCAGTACTTC	CASSVRLAETYEQYF
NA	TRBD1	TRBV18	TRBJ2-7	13	TGTGCCAGCTCCCCGGACAGGGTCTACGAGCAGTACTTC	CASSPDRVYEQYF
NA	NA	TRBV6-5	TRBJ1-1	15	TGTGCCAGCAGTTACAAGGGCAGCTCTAACACTGAAGCTTTCTTT	CASSYKGSSNTEAFF
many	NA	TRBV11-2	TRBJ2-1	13	TGTGCCAGCAGCCCCCGGAGGGCCGATGAGCAGTTCTTC	CASSPRRADEQFF
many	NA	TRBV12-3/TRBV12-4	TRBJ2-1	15	TGTGCCAGCAGTCCGTCGGTTGTAGGCAACAATGAGCAGTTCTTC	CASSPSVVGNNEQFF